These 18 T cell receptor beta chains were sequenced from one sample in a study of T cell responses to AZD1222 COVID-19 vaccine. This table comes from immunoSEQ multiplex PCR, and its TCRdb copy is limited to in-frame clones, with some not included. The sample holds about 120,000 clones, 89% seen once. The material was peripheral blood, obtained on day 0 of AZD1222 vaccination. Receptors were obtained from an adult in good health.

This chain links TRBV6-6 with TRBJ2-3, with TRBD2 as a possible D gene (5 bases). The CDR3 contains 15 residues. Trimming stripped 7 bases from V and 3 bases from J, with 17 bases between. Germline V gives CDR1 MNHNY, CDR2 SVGAGI (reference sequence). DNA of the CDR3: TGTGCCAGCAATCACCCGGTTAGACTAACAGATACGCAGTATTTT. Its protein product is CASNHPVRLTDTQYF.

The table lists this clone with a count of one. The chain is built from TRBV29-1 and TRBJ1-2; D not certain. The CDR3 totals 13 residues. Germline lookup yields CDR1 SQVTM and CDR2 ANQGSEA. V was clipped by 5 bases and J by 0 bases, with 10 bases between them. The DNA for the CDR3 is TGCAGCGTTCAAAGTCCGACTAACTATGGCTACACCTTC. Translating it yields CSVQSPTNYGYTF.

The chain employs TRBV5-1 and TRBJ1-2; no clear D gene. CDR1 is SGHRS and CDR2 is YFSETQ in the germline V gene. The CDR3 covers 15 residues. V lost 0 bases and J 8 bases, leaving 17 bases between the germline ends. CDR3 DNA: TGCGCCAGCAGCTTGGAAAGGGTGCCCGTAGAAGGCTACACCTTC. As protein: CASSLERVPVEGYTF.

V gene TRBV3-1 (or the pseudogene TRBV3-2) combines with J gene TRBJ2-2; unclear D gene. Germline V gene sequence: CDR1 LGHDT, CDR2 YNNKEL (reference sequence). The V and J ends lost 1 base and 6 bases respectively, with 12 bases between them. The CDR3 is 15 amino acids. This CDR3 is CASSQGGSIAGELFF. CDR3 DNA sequence: TGTGCCAGCAGCCAAGGGGGTAGTATAGCCGGGGAGCTGTTTTTT.

The chain carries TRBV9 and TRBJ2-7; D is undetermined. The CDR3 has 11 amino acids. Germline CDR1 reads SGDLS; CDR2 reads YYNGEE. V was pared by 7 bases and J by 3 bases, with 8 bases between. DNA of the CDR3: TGTGCCAGCCCGCCCCACTACGAGCAGTACTTC. Protein product: CASPPHYEQYF. Using reference TRBV9 and TRBJ2-7 for the parts outside the CDR3, the full variable domain is DSGVTQTPKHLITATGQRVTLRCSPRSGDLSVYWYQQSLDQGLQFLIQYYNGEERAKGNILERFSAQQFPDLHSELNLSSLELGDSALYFCASPPHYEQYFGPGTRLTVT.

The chain carries TRBV27 and TRBJ1-5; D is possibly TRBD1 (5 bases). V lost 3 bases to trimming and J lost 0 bases, with 9 bases between them. This CDR3 is built from 15 residues. Per germline, CDR1 MNHEY and CDR2 SMNVEV (reference sequence). CDR3 sequence reads: CASSLTVYSNQPQHF. DNA of the CDR3: TGTGCCAGCAGTTTGACAGTATATAGCAATCAGCCCCAGCATTTT.

This CDR3 reads CASSQDRGGRWSGYTF. For the CDR3, the DNA is TGTGCCAGCAGCCAAGACCGCGGGGGCAGGTGGAGTGGCTACACCTTC. The rearrangement joins TRBV14 to TRBJ1-2, with a weak D call TRBD1 (6 bases). The length of the CDR3 is 16 residues. V lost 0 bases, J lost 7 bases, and 18 bases lay in between. The V gene's germline CDR1 is SGHDN and CDR2 FVKESK.

The chain carries TRBV4-1 and TRBJ1-4; no reliable D call. V gave up 0 bases and J gave up 8 bases, with 13 bases separating them. Per the germline V gene, CDR1 is MGHRA and CDR2 is YSYEKL. This CDR3 contains 15 residues. CDR3 residues: CASSQESGSREKLFF. CDR3 DNA: TGCGCCAGCAGCCAAGAAAGTGGGAGTAGGGAAAAACTGTTTTTT.

This clone came up once. The rearrangement links TRBV28 to TRBJ1-1; D is perhaps TRBD1 (5 bases). Germline V CDR1 and CDR2: MDHEN, SYDVKM. The CDR3 runs to 13 residues. Trimming left V 8 bases short and J 7 bases short, with 17 bases between. The CDR3 DNA reads as TGTGCCAGCCTTGGTGGGGACCGGTATGAAGCTTTCTTT. This encodes CASLGGDRYEAFF.

The V call is TRBV12-3 or TRBV12-4, the J call TRBJ1-2, with a weak D call TRBD1 (6 bases). With 6 bases removed from V and 6 bases from J, the gap between germline ends came to 14 bases. CDR3 size: 13 residues. CDR3 sequence (DNA): TGTGCCAGCAGCGCACAGGGAGTCGATGGCTACACCTTC. It codes for CASSAQGVDGYTF.

The J gene is TRBJ1-6, the V gene TRBV6-2 or TRBV6-3; D is ambiguous. Germline V lookup: CDR1 MNHEY, CDR2 SVGEGT. V lost 6 bases, J lost 8 bases, and 17 bases lay in between. CDR3 size: 15 residues. CDR3 nucleotide sequence: TGTGCCAGCAGCCGTCCCCCCCTTGGGGATTCACCCCTCCACTTT. This codes for CASSRPPLGDSPLHF.

J is TRBJ2-3 and V is TRBV7-6, with TRBD2 matching over 8 bases. Germline CDR1 SGHVS, CDR2 FNYEAQ. This CDR3 is 15 amino acids long. Trimming took 5 bases from V and 6 from J; bases not matched to a gene: 10. The DNA for the CDR3 is TGTGCCAGCAGCCGTCGGGGGGGATCCACCGATACGCAGTATTTT. This encodes CASSRRGGSTDTQYF.

This chain joins TRBV2 and TRBJ2-5; tentative D call: TRBD1 (5 bases). Germline V lookup: CDR1 SNHLY, CDR2 FYNNEI. The CDR3 spans 12 residues. V lost 10 bases, J lost 2 bases, and 11 bases lay in between. The CDR3 sequence: CANRQNQETQYF. In DNA form, the CDR3 reads TGTGCCAACCGACAGAATCAAGAGACCCAGTACTTC.

The chain joins TRBV5-1 to TRBJ1-2, with D perhaps TRBD1 (5 bases). This CDR3 contains 13 residues. The V gene's germline CDR1 is SGHRS and CDR2 YFSETQ. Trimming pared 0 bases from V and 8 bases from J, leaving 11 bases between. The CDR3: CASSLEGRDGYTF. Written as DNA, the CDR3 is TGCGCCAGCAGCTTGGAGGGGAGGGACGGCTACACCTTC.

This sequence joins TRBV4-3 and TRBJ1-1; D is perhaps TRBD1 (6 bases). The CDR3 totals 16 residues. The germline V gene has CDR1 LGHNA and CDR2 YSLEER. Trimming pared 2 bases from V and 4 bases from J, leaving 17 bases between. The CDR3 here is CASSQLTGNLGTEAFF. The DNA for the CDR3 is TGCGCCAGCAGCCAACTTACAGGGAATTTGGGCACTGAAGCTTTCTTT.

The rearrangement links TRBV3-1 (or the pseudogene TRBV3-2) to TRBJ1-3, with D tentatively TRBD1 (5 bases). The CDR3 is 16 amino acids. V was clipped by 1 base and J by 0 bases, with 10 bases between them. Germline lookup yields CDR1 LGHDT and CDR2 YNNKEL (reference sequence). The CDR3 loop reads CASSQGRGASGNTIYF. The CDR3 bases are TGTGCCAGCAGCCAAGGGCGAGGGGCCTCTGGAAACACCATATATTTT.

This clone came up once. This rearrangement joins TRBV19 to TRBJ2-2, with D maybe TRBD2 (5 bases). Germline CDR1 is LNHDA and CDR2 is SQIVND (reference sequence). Trimming stripped 3 bases from V and 4 bases from J, with 9 bases between. This CDR3 spans 14 amino acids. The CDR3, as DNA: TGTGCCAGTAGTATCTCGGGGAGCACCGGGGAGCTGTTTTTT. Amino acid sequence: CASSISGSTGELFF. The full variable domain, in which reference TRBV19 and TRBJ2-2 provide the parts outside the CDR3, is DGGITQSPKYLFRKEGQNVTLSCEQNLNHDAMYWYRQDPGQGLRLIYYSQIVNDFQKGDIAEGYSVSREKKESFPLTVTSAQKNPTAFYLCASSISGSTGELFFGEGSRLTVL.

This sequence joins TRBV6-5 and TRBJ1-1; D is perhaps TRBD1 (5 bases). V lost 4 bases, J lost 7 bases, and 19 bases lay in between. CDR1 is MNHEY, CDR2 SVGAGI, per germline. The CDR3 is made up of 15 amino acids. CDR3 DNA: TGTGCCAGCAGTTCCCGCCGCCAGGGTGGGTTTGAAGCTTTCTTT. This translates into CASSSRRQGGFEAFF.